This section outlines one TCR beta chain sequence together with its context. These data are taken from a study of blood T cell repertoires in COVID-19. Assignment of participants to cohorts was predicated upon participant-reported clinical history. Between the trimmed V and J ends, which lost 5 bases and 0 bases, there was a span of 10 bases. The germline gives CDR1 SGHVS, CDR2 FQNEAQ. The CDR3 has 15 amino acids. TCRdb's table, derived via immunoSEQ multiplex PCR, lists solely in-frame clones and lacks some. This sample has approximately 490,000 clones, with roughly 90% found just once. The rearrangement links TRBV7-8 to TRBJ1-4; D is unresolved. The sequenced material came from PBMCs or T cells enriched from blood (not recorded which). The TCR was taken from a woman under 30 who had recovered from COVID-19. CDR3 loop: CASSPNPATNEKLFF. DNA of the CDR3: TGTGCCAGCAGCCCCAACCCAGCAACTAATGAAAAACTGTTTTTT.